Included here is one T cell receptor beta chain sequence, with context. Through a sample-barcoded 5' primer and a J-beta primer mix, a second PCR was run for about 6 to 12 cycles. MiXCR, applied by TCRdb to the 5' RACE reads, yields one record per CDR3 protein. The table has 750,000 to 950,000 distinct CDR3 sequences, almost 30% seen once. The sample, 9 to 10 milliliters of peripheral blood, was drawn from each donor. This entry comes from a study of blood T cells in healthy people across ages. CDR1 KGHSH and CDR2 LQKENI come from the germline V gene. The CDR3 is made up of 14 amino acids. V lost 4 bases and J 2 bases, leaving 11 bases between the germline ends. This sample was also put to use in a study of T cells of mothers and their children.

The chain has TRBV18 and TRBJ1-1, with unresolved D. This receptor was identified in a woman in her 40s in good health. Material for sequencing was blood. The CDR3 region has the DNA TGTGCCAGCTCACTAGGACGGAAAAACACTGAAGCTTTCTTT. It codes for CASSLGRKNTEAFF.